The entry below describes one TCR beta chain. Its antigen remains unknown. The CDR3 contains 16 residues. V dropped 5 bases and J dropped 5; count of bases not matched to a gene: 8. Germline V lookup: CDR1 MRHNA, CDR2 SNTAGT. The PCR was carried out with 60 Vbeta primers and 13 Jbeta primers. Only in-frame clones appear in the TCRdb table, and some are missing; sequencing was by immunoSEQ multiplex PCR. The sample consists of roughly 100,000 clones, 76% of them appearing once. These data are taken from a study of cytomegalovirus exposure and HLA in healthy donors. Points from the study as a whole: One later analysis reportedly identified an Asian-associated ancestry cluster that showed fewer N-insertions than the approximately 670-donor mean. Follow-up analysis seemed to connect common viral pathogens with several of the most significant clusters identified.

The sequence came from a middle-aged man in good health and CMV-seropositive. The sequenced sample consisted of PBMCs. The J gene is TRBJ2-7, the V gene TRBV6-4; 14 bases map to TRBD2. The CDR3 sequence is CASSNPGTSGSHEQYF. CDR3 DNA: TGTGCCAGCAGTAACCCCGGGACTAGCGGGAGCCACGAGCAGTACTTC.